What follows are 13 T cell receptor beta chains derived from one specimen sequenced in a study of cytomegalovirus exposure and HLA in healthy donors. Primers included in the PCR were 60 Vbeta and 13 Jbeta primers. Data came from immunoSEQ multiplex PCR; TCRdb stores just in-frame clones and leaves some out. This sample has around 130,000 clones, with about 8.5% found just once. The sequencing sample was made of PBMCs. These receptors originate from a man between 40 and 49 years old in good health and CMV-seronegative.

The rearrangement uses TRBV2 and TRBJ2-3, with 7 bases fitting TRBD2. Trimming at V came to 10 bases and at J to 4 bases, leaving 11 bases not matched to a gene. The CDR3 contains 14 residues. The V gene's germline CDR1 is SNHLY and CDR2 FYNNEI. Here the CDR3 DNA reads TGTGCCACCCTGGAAGCTAGCGGACCAGATACGCAGTATTTT. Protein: CATLEASGPDTQYF.

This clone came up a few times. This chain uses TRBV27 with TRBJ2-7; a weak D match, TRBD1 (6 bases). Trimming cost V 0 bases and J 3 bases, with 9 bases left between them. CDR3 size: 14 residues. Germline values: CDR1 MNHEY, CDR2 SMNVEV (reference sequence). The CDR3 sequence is CASSLSVRGYEQYF. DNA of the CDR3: TGTGCCAGCAGTTTATCTGTCAGGGGCTACGAGCAGTACTTC.

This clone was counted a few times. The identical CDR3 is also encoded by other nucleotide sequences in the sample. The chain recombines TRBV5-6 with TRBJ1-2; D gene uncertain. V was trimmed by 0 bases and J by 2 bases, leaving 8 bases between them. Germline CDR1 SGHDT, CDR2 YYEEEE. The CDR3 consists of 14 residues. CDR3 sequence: CASSLAGVNYGYTF. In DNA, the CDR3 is TGTGCCAGCAGCTTGGCGGGTGTCAACTATGGCTACACCTTC.

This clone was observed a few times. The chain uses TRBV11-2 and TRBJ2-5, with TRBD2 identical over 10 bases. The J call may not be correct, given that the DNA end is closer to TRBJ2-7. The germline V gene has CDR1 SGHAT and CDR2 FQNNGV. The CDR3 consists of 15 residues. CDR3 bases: TGTGCCAGCAGCTGGACTAGCGGCGGCCCCTACGAGCAGTACTTC. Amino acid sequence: CASSWTSGGPYEQYF.

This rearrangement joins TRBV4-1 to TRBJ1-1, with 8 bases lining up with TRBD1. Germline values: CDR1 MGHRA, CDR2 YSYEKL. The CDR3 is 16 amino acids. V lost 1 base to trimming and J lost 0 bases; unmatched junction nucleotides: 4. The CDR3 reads CASSQGAGGMNTEAFF. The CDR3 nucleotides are TGCGCCAGCAGCCAAGGGGCAGGGGGCATGAACACTGAAGCTTTCTTT.

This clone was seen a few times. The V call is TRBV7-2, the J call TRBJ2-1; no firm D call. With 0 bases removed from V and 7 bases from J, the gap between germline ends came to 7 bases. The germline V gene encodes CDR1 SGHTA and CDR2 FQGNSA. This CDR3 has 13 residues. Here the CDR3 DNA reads TGTGCCAGCAGCTTAGCGCTCGGGAATGAGCAGTTCTTC. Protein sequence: CASSLALGNEQFF.

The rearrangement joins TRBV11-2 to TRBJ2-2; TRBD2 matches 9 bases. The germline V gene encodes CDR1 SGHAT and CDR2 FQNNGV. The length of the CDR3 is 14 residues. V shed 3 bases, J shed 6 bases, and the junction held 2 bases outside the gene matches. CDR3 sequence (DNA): TGTGCCAGCAGCTTGGAGCGGGGGGCCGGGGAGCTGTTTTTT. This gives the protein CASSLERGAGELFF.

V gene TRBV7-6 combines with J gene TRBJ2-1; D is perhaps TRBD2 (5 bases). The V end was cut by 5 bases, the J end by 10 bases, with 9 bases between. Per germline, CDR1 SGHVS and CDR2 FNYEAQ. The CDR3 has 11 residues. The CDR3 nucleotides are TGTGCCAGCAGCGCCGGGAAGGAGCAGTTCTTC. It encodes CASSAGKEQFF.

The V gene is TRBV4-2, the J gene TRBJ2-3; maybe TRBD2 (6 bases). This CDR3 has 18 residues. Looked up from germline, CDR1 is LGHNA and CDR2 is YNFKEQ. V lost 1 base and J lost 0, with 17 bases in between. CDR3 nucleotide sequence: TGTGCCAGCAGCCAAGCCCGCGGGGCCTACCCTAGCACAGATACGCAGTATTTT. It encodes CASSQARGAYPSTDTQYF.

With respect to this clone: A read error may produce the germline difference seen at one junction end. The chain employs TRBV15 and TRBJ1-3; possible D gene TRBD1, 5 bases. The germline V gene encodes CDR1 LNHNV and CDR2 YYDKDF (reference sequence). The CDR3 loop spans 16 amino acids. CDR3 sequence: CATSRDVQGSGNNIYF. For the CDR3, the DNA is TGTGCCACCAGCAGAGATGTTCAGGGCTCTGGAAACAACATATATTTT. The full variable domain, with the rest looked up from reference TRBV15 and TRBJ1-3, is DAMVIQNPRYQVTQFGKPVTLSCSQTLNHNVMYWYQQKSSQAPKLLFHYYDKDFNNEADTPDNFQSRRPNTSFCFLDIRSPGLGDTAMYLCATSRDVQGSGNNIYFGEGSWLTVV.

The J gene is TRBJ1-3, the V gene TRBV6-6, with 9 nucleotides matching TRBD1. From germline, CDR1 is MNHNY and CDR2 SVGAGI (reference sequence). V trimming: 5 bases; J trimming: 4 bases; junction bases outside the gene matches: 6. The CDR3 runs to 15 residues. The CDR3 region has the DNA TGTGCCAGCAGTCCTGACAGGGGGTCAGGAAACACCATATATTTT. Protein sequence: CASSPDRGSGNTIYF.

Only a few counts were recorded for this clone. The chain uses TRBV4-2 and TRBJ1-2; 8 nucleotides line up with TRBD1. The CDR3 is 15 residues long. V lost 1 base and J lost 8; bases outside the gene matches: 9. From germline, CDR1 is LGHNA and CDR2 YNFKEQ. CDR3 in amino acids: CASSQGDGQGVGYTF. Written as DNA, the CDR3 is TGTGCCAGCAGCCAAGGGGACGGACAGGGCGTCGGCTACACCTTC.

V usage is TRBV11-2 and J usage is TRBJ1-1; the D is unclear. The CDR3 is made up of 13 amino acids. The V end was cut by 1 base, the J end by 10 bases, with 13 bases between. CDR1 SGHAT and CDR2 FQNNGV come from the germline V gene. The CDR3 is CASSLGRPGTAFF. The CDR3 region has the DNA TGTGCCAGCAGCTTAGGGCGCCCGGGAACAGCTTTCTTT.